This is a list of T cell receptor beta chains from one sample in a study of identical twins. TCRdb reanalysed the 5' RACE reads using MiXCR and keeps one entry per CDR3 protein. The profile shows some 300,000 distinct CDR3 sequences, 9% to 15% of them singletons. The same specimen was also included in a second study, on yellow fever vaccine responses in identical twins.

The sequenced material came from CD8+ T cells sorted from blood. The receptors were gathered from a woman aged 18 to 35 in good health. Both conserved end residues are part of each CDR3. The order of the fields is clone size, D gene, V gene, J gene, CDR3 DNA, CDR3 protein. D genes are given only for firm matches. Size tells how often a clone was seen (once, few, many) or the class of an expanded clone, and some rows leave it out.

abundance: few; d_gene: .; v_gene: TRBV9; j_gene: TRBJ2-1; CDR3nt: TGTGCCAGCAGCCCCTGGGGGACTTTATACAATGAGCAGTTCTTC; CDR3aa: CASSPWGTLYNEQFF
abundance: .; d_gene: TRBD2; v_gene: TRBV20-1; j_gene: TRBJ2-1; CDR3nt: TGCAGTGCCAGTCTAGCGGGAGGGTTCTCCTCCTACAATGAGCAGTTCTTC; CDR3aa: CSASLAGGFSSYNEQFF
abundance: few; d_gene: .; v_gene: TRBV19; j_gene: TRBJ1-4; CDR3nt: TGTGCCAGTAGTTCCATGGGGGCACCCCATGAAAAACTGTTTTTT; CDR3aa: CASSSMGAPHEKLFF
abundance: .; d_gene: .; v_gene: TRBV6-5; j_gene: TRBJ2-5; CDR3nt: TGTGCCAGCAGTTACGGGGAGGCGGAGACCCAGTACTTC; CDR3aa: CASSYGEAETQYF
abundance: once; d_gene: .; v_gene: TRBV18; j_gene: TRBJ1-1; CDR3nt: TGTGCCAGCTCACTGTTGACAGCAATGAACACTGAAGCTTTCTTT; CDR3aa: CASSLLTAMNTEAFF
abundance: few; d_gene: .; v_gene: TRBV27; j_gene: TRBJ2-2; CDR3nt: TGTGCCAGCAGCCAGGGACATGTGAACACCGGGGAGCTGTTTTTT; CDR3aa: CASSQGHVNTGELFF
abundance: .; d_gene: TRBD1; v_gene: TRBV7-9; j_gene: TRBJ1-1; CDR3nt: TGTGCCAGCGGGACAGTAAACACTGAAGCTTTCTTT; CDR3aa: CASGTVNTEAFF
abundance: .; d_gene: .; v_gene: TRBV15; j_gene: TRBJ2-5; CDR3nt: TGTGCCACCAGCAGAGTGCGGAGAGAGACCCAGTACTTC; CDR3aa: CATSRVRRETQYF
abundance: many; d_gene: .; v_gene: TRBV28; j_gene: TRBJ2-5; CDR3nt: TGTGCCAGCAGTTTATTGTGGCAGGGGGAGCGGGAGATGGGCGAGACCCAGTACTTC; CDR3aa: CASSLLWQGEREMGETQYF
abundance: few; d_gene: TRBD2; v_gene: TRBV7-8; j_gene: TRBJ2-1; CDR3nt: TGTGCCAGCAGCTTACACCTAGCGGGTAGGCTGACGAATGAGCAGTTCTTC; CDR3aa: CASSLHLAGRLTNEQFF
abundance: .; d_gene: .; v_gene: TRBV3-1; j_gene: TRBJ2-2; CDR3nt: TGTGCCAGCAGCCCGACCAGGGGTACCGGGGAGCTGTTTTTT; CDR3aa: CASSPTRGTGELFF
abundance: .; d_gene: TRBD1; v_gene: TRBV9; j_gene: TRBJ2-2; CDR3nt: TGTGCCAGCAGCGGGACAGGGGGTGTGCGGGCCGGGGAGCTGTTTTTT; CDR3aa: CASSGTGGVRAGELFF
abundance: .; d_gene: TRBD2; v_gene: TRBV20-1; j_gene: TRBJ2-1; CDR3nt: TGCAGTGCTAGAGTTCGAGGTGCGGGGGGGCCTCATGAGCAGTTCTTC; CDR3aa: CSARVRGAGGPHEQFF
abundance: few; d_gene: .; v_gene: TRBV4-2; j_gene: TRBJ2-3; CDR3nt: TGTGCCAGCACCCCGAAAGCGGACCTGATCGGAGATACGCAGTATTTT; CDR3aa: CASTPKADLIGDTQYF
abundance: .; d_gene: TRBD1; v_gene: TRBV4-1; j_gene: TRBJ1-2; CDR3nt: TGCGCCAGCAGCCAATGGGGACAGCGTATCGTCGTTGGCTACACCTTC; CDR3aa: CASSQWGQRIVVGYTF
abundance: few; d_gene: .; v_gene: TRBV20-1; j_gene: TRBJ2-3; CDR3nt: TGCAGTGCTAGAGATGCCGGGGCCCGCCCAGATACGCAGTATTTT; CDR3aa: CSARDAGARPDTQYF
abundance: few; d_gene: .; v_gene: TRBV9; j_gene: TRBJ2-7; CDR3nt: TGTGCCAGCAGCGCCTCGGGAGTTTCCGAGCAGTACTTC; CDR3aa: CASSASGVSEQYF
abundance: few; d_gene: .; v_gene: TRBV29-1; j_gene: TRBJ1-1; CDR3nt: TGCAGCGTCCGAAGAGGCACTGAAGCTTTCTTT; CDR3aa: CSVRRGTEAFF
abundance: .; d_gene: .; v_gene: TRBV15; j_gene: TRBJ2-3; CDR3nt: TGTGCCACCAGCAGGGGAGGGGGGGGAACAGATACGCAGTATTTT; CDR3aa: CATSRGGGGTDTQYF
abundance: .; d_gene: .; v_gene: TRBV28; j_gene: TRBJ2-5; CDR3nt: TGTGCCAGCAGTCCTATCCAGATCCAAGAGACCCAGTACTTC; CDR3aa: CASSPIQIQETQYF
abundance: few; d_gene: .; v_gene: TRBV20-1; j_gene: TRBJ2-5; CDR3nt: TGCAGTGACCGTGGGGCCCCTTGGGTACAAGAGACCCAGTACTTC; CDR3aa: CSDRGAPWVQETQYF
abundance: few; d_gene: .; v_gene: TRBV15; j_gene: TRBJ2-2; CDR3nt: TGTGCCACCAGCGGGGGACGATACACCGGGGAGCTGTTTTTT; CDR3aa: CATSGGRYTGELFF
abundance: .; d_gene: .; v_gene: TRBV28; j_gene: TRBJ1-2; CDR3nt: TGTGCCAGCAGTTTGGACTCTGCAGGGGCTAACACCTTC; CDR3aa: CASSLDSAGANTF
abundance: few; d_gene: .; v_gene: TRBV12-3/TRBV12-4; j_gene: TRBJ2-3; CDR3nt: TGTGCCAGCAGACTCACAGGGTCAGATACGCAGTATTTT; CDR3aa: CASRLTGSDTQYF
abundance: few; d_gene: TRBD2; v_gene: TRBV4-1; j_gene: TRBJ2-1; CDR3nt: TGCGCCAGCAGCCAAGAATTCGGAGGACTAGCGCACAATGAGCAGTTCTTC; CDR3aa: CASSQEFGGLAHNEQFF
abundance: few; d_gene: TRBD2; v_gene: TRBV20-1; j_gene: TRBJ2-3; CDR3nt: TGCAGTGCTACAGCGGGGGGGCCCACAGATACGCAGTATTTT; CDR3aa: CSATAGGPTDTQYF
abundance: .; d_gene: .; v_gene: TRBV3-1; j_gene: TRBJ2-3; CDR3nt: TGTGCCAGCAGCCAATATGCGGGGGCCCCCACAGATACGCAGTATTTT; CDR3aa: CASSQYAGAPTDTQYF
abundance: few; d_gene: .; v_gene: TRBV7-3; j_gene: TRBJ2-1; CDR3nt: TGTGCCAGCAGCTTAGAGTTGCGGAATGTGAATGAGCAGTTCTTC; CDR3aa: CASSLELRNVNEQFF
abundance: .; d_gene: .; v_gene: TRBV6-5; j_gene: TRBJ1-2; CDR3nt: TGTGCCAGCAGTTACTCCTCGAGGCCTTTGGGGTATGGCTACACCTTC; CDR3aa: CASSYSSRPLGYGYTF
abundance: many; d_gene: .; v_gene: TRBV10-3; j_gene: TRBJ2-7; CDR3nt: TGTGCCATCAGTGAGCCCGCAGACTCCTACGAGCAGTACTTC; CDR3aa: CAISEPADSYEQYF
abundance: few; d_gene: .; v_gene: TRBV6-5; j_gene: TRBJ2-1; CDR3nt: TGTGCCAGCAGTTACTCGACTGGCGGCAGCTCCTACAATGAGCAGTTCTTC; CDR3aa: CASSYSTGGSSYNEQFF
abundance: few; d_gene: .; v_gene: TRBV27; j_gene: TRBJ2-1; CDR3nt: TGTGCCAGCAGCCCCGGACAGTTGACAGAGCAGTTCTTC; CDR3aa: CASSPGQLTEQFF
abundance: .; d_gene: TRBD2; v_gene: TRBV19; j_gene: TRBJ2-1; CDR3nt: TGTGCCAGTAGTACGGGACTAGCGGGAGGCCTGAGCTCCTACAATGAGCAGTTCTTC; CDR3aa: CASSTGLAGGLSSYNEQFF
abundance: many; d_gene: .; v_gene: TRBV5-1; j_gene: TRBJ2-1; CDR3nt: TGCGCCAGCAGCTTGGTCTCGGGGGACAATGAGCAGTTCTTC; CDR3aa: CASSLVSGDNEQFF
abundance: few; d_gene: TRBD1; v_gene: TRBV12-3/TRBV12-4; j_gene: TRBJ2-1; CDR3nt: TGTGCCAGTGTGGGGGACAGGGATTACAATGAGCAGTTCTTC; CDR3aa: CASVGDRDYNEQFF
abundance: many; d_gene: TRBD1; v_gene: TRBV15; j_gene: TRBJ2-5; CDR3nt: TGTGCCACCAGCAGCCCTAGACAGGGACGAGAGACCCAGTACTTC; CDR3aa: CATSSPRQGRETQYF
abundance: few; d_gene: .; v_gene: TRBV6-5; j_gene: TRBJ2-7; CDR3nt: TGTGCCAGCAGTTACGACAGCCTCTCCTACGAGCAGTACTTC; CDR3aa: CASSYDSLSYEQYF
abundance: few; d_gene: .; v_gene: TRBV27; j_gene: TRBJ2-7; CDR3nt: TGTGCCAGCAGTTACGAGGCAGGGGTTACCTACGAGCAGTACTTC; CDR3aa: CASSYEAGVTYEQYF
abundance: few; d_gene: TRBD1; v_gene: TRBV28; j_gene: TRBJ2-2; CDR3nt: TGTGCCAGCAGTTTGGGGACAGGGAGACCCGGGGAGCTGTTTTTT; CDR3aa: CASSLGTGRPGELFF
abundance: many; d_gene: TRBD2; v_gene: TRBV2; j_gene: TRBJ2-1; CDR3nt: TGTGCCAGCAGTGATGGGACTAGCGGTTACAATGAGCAGTTCTTC; CDR3aa: CASSDGTSGYNEQFF
abundance: .; d_gene: .; v_gene: TRBV27; j_gene: TRBJ2-5; CDR3nt: TGTGCCAGCAGTGGCGAGGGACAAGAGACCCAGTACTTC; CDR3aa: CASSGEGQETQYF
abundance: .; d_gene: .; v_gene: TRBV5-1; j_gene: TRBJ1-1; CDR3nt: TGCGCCAGCAGCTTGTTGTTAGGTGAAGCTTTCTTT; CDR3aa: CASSLLLGEAFF
abundance: many; d_gene: .; v_gene: TRBV20-1; j_gene: TRBJ2-3; CDR3nt: TGCAGTGCTAGAACAACCAGGCTATCTTACACAGATACGCAGTATTTT; CDR3aa: CSARTTRLSYTDTQYF
abundance: many; d_gene: TRBD1; v_gene: TRBV12-3/TRBV12-4; j_gene: TRBJ1-1; CDR3nt: TGTGCCAGCACCCCAGGGGGCCTGAACACTGAAGCTTTCTTT; CDR3aa: CASTPGGLNTEAFF
abundance: .; d_gene: .; v_gene: TRBV28; j_gene: TRBJ1-1; CDR3nt: TGTGCCAGCAGTTTCAACAGGGCCTGGAACACTGAAGCTTTCTTT; CDR3aa: CASSFNRAWNTEAFF
abundance: few; d_gene: .; v_gene: TRBV6-2/TRBV6-3; j_gene: TRBJ2-1; CDR3nt: TGTGCCAGCAGTTACTCGTGGGATGCATACAATGAGCAGTTCTTC; CDR3aa: CASSYSWDAYNEQFF
abundance: .; d_gene: TRBD2; v_gene: TRBV13; j_gene: TRBJ2-1; CDR3nt: TGTGCCAGCAGCTTATATCGCGGGGGGGCTTACAATGAGCAGTTCTTC; CDR3aa: CASSLYRGGAYNEQFF
abundance: few; d_gene: TRBD2; v_gene: TRBV3-1; j_gene: TRBJ2-1; CDR3nt: TGTGCCAGCAGCCAAGTTCAGACCGGACTAGCGACTAACAATGAGCAGTTCTTC; CDR3aa: CASSQVQTGLATNNEQFF
abundance: few; d_gene: .; v_gene: TRBV9; j_gene: TRBJ1-2; CDR3nt: TGTGCCAGCAGCGCTGGTGCGGGCTGGGGCTACACCTTC; CDR3aa: CASSAGAGWGYTF
abundance: few; d_gene: .; v_gene: TRBV20-1; j_gene: TRBJ2-5; CDR3nt: TGCAGTGCTAGAGATCCCGGGGGCCACGAGGCTGAGACCCAGTACTTC; CDR3aa: CSARDPGGHEAETQYF
abundance: .; d_gene: TRBD2; v_gene: TRBV6-1; j_gene: TRBJ2-3; CDR3nt: TGTGCCAGCAGCCGGACTAGCGGGAGTGTAGATACGCAGTATTTT; CDR3aa: CASSRTSGSVDTQYF
abundance: .; d_gene: TRBD2; v_gene: TRBV29-1; j_gene: TRBJ2-1; CDR3nt: TGCAGCTCCCGGGGAGGGGACTACAACAATGAGCAGTTCTTC; CDR3aa: CSSRGGDYNNEQFF
abundance: .; d_gene: .; v_gene: TRBV7-8; j_gene: TRBJ1-5; CDR3nt: TGTGCCAGCAGCTTAGAGGGACGGATAAATCAGCCCCAGCATTTT; CDR3aa: CASSLEGRINQPQHF